This passage covers 23 T cell receptor beta chains from one sample sequenced in a study of blood T cells in healthy people across ages. Sample-barcoded 5' priming and a J-beta primer mix drove a second PCR of 7 to 11 cycles. TCRdb reprocessed the 5' RACE reads via MiXCR and lists one record per CDR3 protein. The sample includes about 1.1 million distinct CDR3 sequences, roughly two fifths seen only once; the top ten take about an eighth. The sequencing input was blood. The receptors were sampled from a man aged 18 to 30 in good health.

In its sample, this clonotype was seen a few times. The CDR3 bases are TGTGCCCAACAGCGGGGGGATATAGATACGCAGTATTTT. Protein sequence: CAQQRGDIDTQYF. J is TRBJ2-3 and V is TRBV25-1, with 9 bases identical to TRBD2. The CDR3 totals 13 residues. Per the germline V gene, CDR1 is MGHDK and CDR2 is SYGVNS. Trimming cost V 11 bases and J 5 bases; bases outside gene matches: 8.

The chain recombines TRBV5-1 with TRBJ1-1; 7 nucleotides align to TRBD1. The CDR3 spans 14 residues. Germline V lookup: CDR1 SGHRS, CDR2 YFSETQ. V trimming: 0 bases; J trimming: 6 bases; junction bases outside the gene matches: 5. CDR3 sequence: CASSLATGQAEAFF. The CDR3 nucleotides read TGCGCCAGCAGCTTGGCTACCGGACAGGCTGAAGCTTTCTTT.

The chain carries TRBV6-1 and TRBJ1-2; no definite D call. Trimming removed 0 bases at V and 7 bases at J, with 6 bases between. Germline V CDR1 and CDR2: MNHNS, SASEGT. CDR3 length: 12 residues. CDR3 sequence: CASSEASSGYTF. The CDR3 bases are TGTGCCAGCAGTGAAGCGTCAAGTGGCTACACCTTC.

This clonotype showed up just a few times. J is TRBJ1-1 and V is TRBV10-3; 10 bases are a match to TRBD1. With 5 bases clipped from V and 3 bases from J, the junction kept 6 bases outside the gene matches. In germline, CDR1 is ENHRY, CDR2 SYGVKD. The CDR3 length is 15 residues. The CDR3 nucleotides read TGTGCCATCAGTCGACAGGGGGCATCGGACACTGAAGCTTTCTTT. As protein: CAISRQGASDTEAFF.

The chain is built from TRBV7-2 and TRBJ2-5; D ambiguous. CDR3 length: 12 residues. The ends were cut back, 3 bases at V and 5 bases at J, with 7 bases in the middle. Germline CDR1 SGHTA, CDR2 FQGNSA. CDR3 in amino acids: CASSFNRETQYF. The CDR3 DNA reads as TGTGCCAGCAGCTTTAATAGGGAGACCCAGTACTTC.

The CDR3 nucleotides are TGTGCCAGCAGCTTACTTGGGAATAGTGGCTACACCTTC. Translating gives CASSLLGNSGYTF. V gene TRBV13 combines with J gene TRBJ1-2, with D uncertain. V lost 2 bases and J 7 bases, leaving 11 bases between the germline ends. The CDR3 length is 13 residues. Germline assignment: CDR1 PRHDT and CDR2 FYEKMQ (reference sequence). Looking up the rest from reference TRBV13 and TRBJ1-2 gives the full variable domain: AAGVIQSPRHLIKEKRETATLKCYPIPRHDTVYWYQQGPGQDPQFLISFYEKMQSDKGSIPDRFSAQQFSDYHSELNMSSLELGDSALYFCASSLLGNSGYTFGSGTRLTVV.

This clonotype was counted between two and nine times. This chain connects TRBV20-1 to TRBJ1-2; D remains unclear. The germline gives CDR1 DFQATT, CDR2 SNEGSKA (reference sequence). The V gene lost 5 bases and the J gene lost 1 base, with 11 bases spanning the gap. CDR3 length: 13 residues. DNA of the CDR3: TGCAGTGCTCCGACTGCGATTAACTATGGCTACACCTTC. Amino acid sequence: CSAPTAINYGYTF.

The rearrangement uses TRBV20-1 and TRBJ1-4, with 7 bases that match TRBD1. Germline lookup yields CDR1 DFQATT and CDR2 SNEGSKA (reference sequence). J was trimmed by 0 bases and V by 6 bases; bases with no gene match: 10. The CDR3 has 16 residues. This CDR3 is CSAIPGGRPTNEKLFF. The CDR3 DNA is TGCAGTGCCATCCCAGGGGGGCGCCCAACTAATGAAAAACTGTTTTTT.

This clonotype came up a few times. This sequence joins TRBV14 and TRBJ2-7; no reliable D call. The better agreement between TRBJ2-5 and the DNA end casts doubt on the J call. This CDR3 spans 13 amino acids. The germline CDR1 and CDR2 sequences are SGHDN and FVKESK. In nucleotides, the CDR3 is TGTGCCAGCAGCCAAGATTTCGAGGAGACCCAGTACTTC. This translates into CASSQDFEETQYF.

The CDR3 protein is CASSLEGRRADTQYF. Here the CDR3 DNA reads TGTGCCAGCAGCTTAGAAGGTCGGCGCGCAGATACGCAGTATTTT. This chain connects TRBV11-2 to TRBJ2-3; no definite D call. The germline V gene encodes CDR1 SGHAT and CDR2 FQNNGV. The ends were cut back, 0 bases at V and 4 bases at J, with 11 bases in the middle. This CDR3 is built from 15 residues.

The chain couples TRBV27 to TRBJ2-2; 7 nucleotides match TRBD1. The CDR3 extends over 15 amino acids. Germline trimming cut 6 bases from V and 0 bases from J; bases unmatched to any gene: 4. Germline CDR1 MNHEY, CDR2 SMNVEV (reference sequence). The CDR3 spells CASRGTDPNTGELFF. The CDR3, as DNA: TGTGCCAGCAGGGGGACAGATCCGAACACCGGGGAGCTGTTTTTT.

This clonotype showed up just a few times. The chain employs TRBV20-1 and TRBJ2-3; D is uncertain. The germline V and J ends were trimmed by 5 bases and 2 bases, with 11 bases remaining between them. The CDR3 extends over 13 amino acids. Germline values: CDR1 DFQATT, CDR2 SNEGSKA (reference sequence). CDR3 region: CSAYHLPTDTQYF. CDR3 sequence (DNA): TGCAGTGCTTACCACCTGCCCACAGATACGCAGTATTTT.

The chain employs TRBV20-1 and TRBJ2-6; TRBD1 agrees at 9 bases. The CDR3 loop spans 16 amino acids. CDR1 is DFQATT, CDR2 SNEGSKA, per germline (reference sequence). V gave up 4 bases and J gave up 4 bases; unmatched junction bases: 8. The CDR3 DNA reads TGCAGTGCTACCCGGACAGGGGTGTCCGGGGCCAACGTCCTGACTTTC. Translation gives CSATRTGVSGANVLTF.

The V gene is TRBV5-1, the J gene TRBJ2-1; D may be TRBD1 or TRBD2 (6 bases each). V lost 4 bases and J lost 0, with 17 bases in between. CDR1 and CDR2 (germline): SGHRS, YFSETQ. This CDR3 is built from 17 residues. CDR3: CASSTGGRKFSYNEQFF. The CDR3 bases are TGCGCCAGCAGCACCGGGGGCCGTAAATTCTCCTACAATGAGCAGTTCTTC.

This chain connects TRBV29-1 to TRBJ2-1; D may be TRBD2 (5 bases). Trimming left V 3 bases short and J 4 bases short, with 13 bases between. Germline values: CDR1 SQVTM, CDR2 ANQGSEA. CDR3 length equals 14 residues. Here the CDR3 reads CSVDWTALYNEQFF. DNA for the CDR3: TGCAGCGTTGACTGGACTGCACTATACAATGAGCAGTTCTTC.

This rearrangement joins TRBV12-3 or TRBV12-4 to TRBJ2-5; 7 positions agree with TRBD2. This CDR3 region has 13 residues. J lost 6 bases, V lost 6 bases, and 7 bases had no gene match. CDR3 loop: CASSPAGVKTQYF. The CDR3 coding sequence is TGTGCCAGCAGCCCCGCGGGGGTAAAGACCCAGTACTTC.

The chain carries TRBV12-5 and TRBJ1-1; TRBD1 matches 8 bases. CDR1 is LGHNT and CDR2 is FRNRAP in the germline V gene. This CDR3 is built from 17 residues. Losses at the gene ends were 2 bases for V and 0 bases for J; bases not matched to a gene: 8. For the CDR3, the DNA is TGTGCTAGTGGTTTGTCCCTGGACAGGGAGATGAACACTGAAGCTTTCTTT. This gives the protein CASGLSLDREMNTEAFF. The full variable domain, its missing parts supplied by reference TRBV12-5 and TRBJ1-1, is DARVTQTPRHKVTEMGQEVTMRCQPILGHNTVFWYRQTMMQGLELLAYFRNRAPLDDSGMPKDRFSAEMPDATLATLKIQPSEPRDSAVYFCASGLSLDREMNTEAFFGQGTRLTVV.

This clonotype was seen a few times. The rearrangement uses TRBV4-2 and TRBJ1-2; D possibly corresponds to TRBD1 (6 bases). In germline, CDR1 is LGHNA, CDR2 YNFKEQ. The CDR3 spans 16 residues. Between the trimmed V and J ends, which lost 0 bases and 7 bases, there was a span of 18 bases. The CDR3 loop reads CASSQEIGQGRSGYTF. The CDR3 nucleotides read TGTGCCAGCAGCCAAGAAATTGGGCAGGGGAGGAGTGGCTACACCTTC.

In its sample, this clonotype was seen a few times. The rearrangement joins TRBV2 to TRBJ1-2; TRBD1 might be the D (5 bases). CDR3 size: 16 residues. Trimming cost V 4 bases and J 3 bases, with 18 bases left between them. Germline lookup yields CDR1 SNHLY and CDR2 FYNNEI. The CDR3 spells CASSAKPGRTHYGYTF. The CDR3 region has the DNA TGTGCCAGCAGTGCGAAACCGGGACGGACACACTATGGCTACACCTTC. The full variable domain, with the rest looked up from reference TRBV2 and TRBJ1-2, is EPEVTQTPSHQVTQMGQEVILRCVPISNHLYFYWYRQILGQKVEFLVSFYNNEISEKSEIFDDQFSVERPDGSNFTLKIRSTKLEDSAMYFCASSAKPGRTHYGYTFGSGTRLTVV.

CDR3 coding DNA: TGTGCCAGCAGCCCGGCACAGGGTGGCTCCGAGCAGTACTTC. This gives the protein CASSPAQGGSEQYF. The V call is TRBV4-2, the J call TRBJ2-5; D is perhaps TRBD1 (6 bases). The DNA end is a closer match to TRBJ2-7, so the J assignment may be wrong. The germline CDR1 and CDR2 sequences are LGHNA and YNFKEQ. The CDR3 loop spans 14 amino acids.

As DNA, the CDR3 is TGCAGTGCTAGAGTCGTGGGGACAGATAATTCACCCCTCCACTTT. Protein sequence: CSARVVGTDNSPLHF. The chain employs TRBV20-1 and TRBJ1-6; 7 bases line up with TRBD1. Germline CDR1 and CDR2: DFQATT and SNEGSKA (reference sequence). V shed 1 base, J shed 5 bases, and the junction held 5 bases outside the gene matches. The CDR3 is 15 residues long.

Only a few counts were recorded for this clonotype. The rearrangement uses TRBV5-4 and TRBJ2-3; D is ambiguous. The CDR3 consists of 12 residues. Germline values: CDR1 SGHNT, CDR2 YYREEE (reference sequence). Trimming left V 3 bases short and J 5 bases short, with 7 bases between. The CDR3 reads CASSSHGDTQYF. CDR3 coding DNA: TGTGCCAGCAGCTCCCACGGAGATACGCAGTATTTT.

A few counts support this clonotype. The genes are TRBV20-1 and TRBJ1-5; D gene uncertain. Trimming pared 6 bases from V and 0 bases from J, leaving 6 bases between. The germline V gene encodes CDR1 DFQATT and CDR2 SNEGSKA (reference sequence). The CDR3 spans 12 residues. CDR3 sequence: CSARTSNQPQHF. CDR3 nucleotide sequence: TGCAGTGCCAGAACTAGCAATCAGCCCCAGCATTTT.